Shown below are 11 T cell receptor beta chains from a single sample sequenced in a study of beta chain features in type 1 diabetes. Expressed TCRB transcripts got sequenced, as all isolated RNA was reverse transcribed. The method was immunoSEQ multiplex PCR; TCRdb's version includes in-frame clones alone and lacks a portion of them. The sample lists 900,000 or so clones; about a sixth were seen once. The specimen sequenced was naive CD4+ T cells from blood. The receptor set was obtained from a woman aged 18-29 years in good health.

This clone was found a few times. The genes are TRBV4-1 and TRBJ2-1, with TRBD2 matching 9 bases. The CDR3 totals 14 residues. Unmatched junction bases numbered 3, after V lost 2 bases and J lost 7 bases. Germline V gives CDR1 MGHRA, CDR2 YSYEKL. CDR3 bases: TGCGCCAGCAGCCAACCTAGCGGGAAAAATGAGCAGTTCTTC. Translated: CASSQPSGKNEQFF.

The chain couples TRBV28 to TRBJ2-3; unclear D gene. Trimming removed 4 bases at V and 0 bases at J, with 8 bases between. Germline CDR1 MDHEN, CDR2 SYDVKM. The CDR3 totals 14 residues. In nucleotides, the CDR3 is TGTGCCAGCAGTTCCAATCCAAGCACAGATACGCAGTATTTT. This translates into CASSSNPSTDTQYF. Looking up the rest from reference TRBV28 and TRBJ2-3 gives the full variable domain: DVKVTQSSRYLVKRTGEKVFLECVQDMDHENMFWYRQDPGLGLRLIYFSYDVKMKEKGDIPEGYSVSREKKERFSLILESASTNQTSMYLCASSSNPSTDTQYFGPGTRLTVL.

In its sample, this clone was seen a few times. The rearrangement uses TRBV7-9 and TRBJ2-5; perhaps TRBD2 as D (6 bases). The CDR3 covers 15 residues. In germline, CDR1 is SEHNR, CDR2 FQNEAQ (reference sequence). V gave up 3 bases and J gave up 2 bases, with 13 bases separating them. The CDR3 loop reads CASSLARGLQETQYF. In DNA, the CDR3 is TGTGCCAGCAGCTTGGCCCGGGGGTTACAAGAGACCCAGTACTTC.

The rearrangement uses TRBV5-4 and TRBJ2-1, with 7 bases aligning to TRBD2. V dropped 5 bases and J dropped 8; count of bases not matched to a gene: 7. This CDR3 has 13 residues. CDR1 is SGHNT and CDR2 is YYREEE in the germline V gene (reference sequence). CDR3: CASRQAGLYEQFF. The CDR3 coding sequence is TGTGCCAGCAGGCAAGCGGGGCTGTATGAGCAGTTCTTC.

The chain is built from TRBV18 and TRBJ2-3; the D is unclear. The CDR3 runs to 16 residues. Germline V gene data show CDR1 as KGHSH and CDR2 as LQKENI. Trimming removed 5 bases at V and 8 bases at J, with 23 bases between. CDR3 sequence: CASSTPVTTAHATQYF. In DNA, the CDR3 is TGTGCCAGCTCAACCCCCGTAACAACCGCCCATGCTACGCAGTATTTT.

This clone was detected a few times. The CDR3 coding sequence is TGTGCCAGCTCAAAGGTGGGCGGAGGTTCGTCCTACGAGCAGTACTTC. Protein: CASSKVGGGSSYEQYF. This rearrangement joins TRBV18 to TRBJ2-7; D is perhaps TRBD2 (5 bases). CDR1 is KGHSH, CDR2 LQKENI, per germline. CDR3 size: 16 residues. The V gene lost 5 bases and the J gene lost 1 base, with 18 bases spanning the gap.

The table lists this clone with a few counts. V usage is TRBV6-1 and J usage is TRBJ1-4; D unresolved. This CDR3 is built from 17 residues. Germline CDR1 and CDR2: MNHNS and SASEGT. The germline V and J ends were trimmed by 0 bases and 4 bases, with 15 bases remaining between them. DNA of the CDR3: TGTGCCAGCAGTGAAGCTATCGGTCGAGTTCTTAATGAAAAACTGTTTTTT. It encodes CASSEAIGRVLNEKLFF.

This clone came up a few times. This rearrangement joins TRBV7-2 to TRBJ2-2; D is tentatively TRBD1 or TRBD2 (5 bases each). This CDR3 region has 15 residues. V dropped 3 bases and J dropped 5 bases, with 13 bases sitting between them. Germline values: CDR1 SGHTA, CDR2 FQGNSA. The DNA for the CDR3 is TGTGCCAGCAGCTTTAATCCCTGGGGGACCGGGGAGCTGTTTTTT. Encoded protein: CASSFNPWGTGELFF.

There are a few counts of this clone. The chain couples TRBV25-1 to TRBJ1-3; D remains ambiguous. CDR3 length equals 17 residues. Germline values: CDR1 MGHDK, CDR2 SYGVNS. Trimming took 6 bases from V and 3 from J, leaving 21 bases between them. This chain's CDR3 is CASSPQIGSSHGNTIYF. CDR3 coding DNA: TGTGCCAGCAGCCCACAAATCGGTTCATCGCATGGAAACACCATATATTTT.

The chain couples TRBV19 to TRBJ1-2; 9 bases agree with TRBD1. Germline CDR1 is LNHDA and CDR2 is SQIVND (reference sequence). The CDR3 covers 17 residues. V lost 6 bases to trimming and J lost 3 bases; unmatched junction nucleotides: 14. The CDR3 DNA reads as TGTGCCAGTAGGACCCAGGATCCGGGACAGGGATACTATGGCTACACCTTC. Residues: CASRTQDPGQGYYGYTF. The full variable domain, in which reference TRBV19 and TRBJ1-2 provide the parts outside the CDR3, is DGGITQSPKYLFRKEGQNVTLSCEQNLNHDAMYWYRQDPGQGLRLIYYSQIVNDFQKGDIAEGYSVSREKKESFPLTVTSAQKNPTAFYLCASRTQDPGQGYYGYTFGSGTRLTVV.

This chain connects TRBV20-1 to TRBJ2-2; D not resolved. Trimming stripped 5 bases from V and 3 bases from J, with 4 bases between. Germline values: CDR1 DFQATT, CDR2 SNEGSKA (reference sequence). This CDR3 contains 11 residues. The CDR3 DNA reads as TGCAGTGCTTTTGACACCGGGGAGCTGTTTTTT. As protein: CSAFDTGELFF.